This TCR beta chain was recovered during a study of T cell changes during pregnancy in multiple sclerosis. This clone was seen a handful of times. Here immunoSEQ multiplex PCR was the method, and the copy in TCRdb shows in-frame clones only, minus some. Found here are about 72,000 clones, about nine tenths of them singletons; the top ten hold approximately 0.71%. Trimming removed 5 bases at V and 4 bases at J, with 11 bases between. The CDR3 consists of 14 residues. Germline CDR1 is SGHTA and CDR2 is FQGNSA. The sequences come from peripheral blood, collected in the third trimester of pregnancy. The chain links TRBV7-2 to TRBJ2-2; D might be TRBD1 (5 bases). The sequence was obtained from a female donor in good health, enrolled as a control in a pregnancy study. The CDR3 sequence: CASSVDISTGELFF. The CDR3 nucleotides are TGTGCCAGCAGCGTGGACATATCCACCGGGGAGCTGTTTTTT.